By share, the clone carrying this TCR beta chain counts as medium-sized. The antigen is not known. The sample belongs to a study of shared clonotypes between healthy human individuals. Findings of the study overall: The study drew on few donors, limiting represented genetic and exposure-history diversity. Rarefaction indicated that sorted-subset sequencing remained incomplete although depth was large.

The donors were adults (healthy and HIV-negative) with no recent acute infections or vaccinations. Germline-derived CDR1 and CDR2 are SGHRS and YFSETQ. The CDR3 has 11 amino acids. V was clipped by 4 bases and J by 7 bases, with 9 bases between them. TCRdb's copy holds only in-frame clones and misses some; the assay was immunoSEQ multiplex PCR. This sample has 600,000 to 750,000 clones, with 72% found just once. The J gene is TRBJ2-7, the V gene TRBV5-1; D not certain. The sequence came from a woman in her 30s in good health. The specimen was memory CD4+ T cells sorted from blood. Noted subset: CD45RA-negative fraction. CDR3 bases: TGCGCCAGCAGCCCCGGACGGGAGCAGTACTTC. Protein product: CASSPGREQYF. The full variable domain, rest sourced from reference TRBV5-1 and TRBJ2-7, is KAGVTQTPRYLIKTRGQQVTLSCSPISGHRSVSWYQQTPGQGLQFLFEYFSETQRNKGNFPGRFSGRQFSNSRSEMNVSTLELGDSALYLCASSPGREQYFGPGTRLTVT.